One sample yielded the 19 T cell receptor beta chains listed below, sequenced in a study of T cells in Graves' hyperthyroidism and ophthalmopathy (dated by TCRdb to between 2019 and 2020). Library generation was performed with multiplex PCR. The sequencer was an Illumina HiSeq 2000. The TCR beta CDR3 regions were amplified from the RNA transcripts. For the first round of RT-PCR on the TCR CDR3, the HTBI primer set was used together with the Qiagen OneStep RT-PCR kit. TCRdb reworked the public reads: Q25 trimming with fastp, MiXCR clone assembly, productive beta chains retained. Every distinct CDR3 protein forms one entry, paired with its most common genes and DNA. Within this sample are fewer than 500,000 distinct CDR3 sequences, with 14% to 15% of them counted one time only. Less than 15% of the sample rests with the top ten. The specimen was blood. These receptors came from a man younger than 35 with Graves' ophthalmopathy.

V and J are TRBV27 and TRBJ1-2, with D tentatively TRBD1 (6 bases). The CDR3 is 15 amino acids. V dropped 4 bases and J dropped 8 bases, with 20 bases sitting between them. Per the germline V gene, CDR1 is MNHEY and CDR2 is SMNVEV (reference sequence). CDR3 DNA: TGTGCCAGCAGTTCCTTACAGGGTCTTCCCGGGGGCTACACCTTC. Its protein product is CASSSLQGLPGGYTF.

This clonotype has a count of ten or more. The chain employs TRBV5-1 and TRBJ1-6; possibly TRBD1 for D (6 bases). The CDR3 loop spans 15 amino acids. Trimming left V 3 bases short and J 6 bases short, with 13 bases between. Germline-derived CDR1 and CDR2 are SGHRS and YFSETQ. The CDR3 is CASSSPGEVNSPLHF. The CDR3 DNA reads as TGCGCCAGCAGCTCGCCAGGGGAAGTTAATTCACCCCTCCACTTT.

This clonotype was detected many times. The V gene is TRBV12-3 or TRBV12-4, the J gene TRBJ2-5; D uncertain. This CDR3 has 17 residues. Deletions cut 5 bases from V and 2 bases from J, with 21 bases between. The CDR3 nucleotides are TGTGCCAGCAGTCTATCGGGCAGGAGAGGACCACAAGAGACCCAGTACTTC. It is translated as CASSLSGRRGPQETQYF.

As to this clonotype: A clone one base away is much larger, so this may be a read error. CDR3 DNA sequence: TGCGCCAGCAGCCAAGATCTGCTGGCAGAAGAACTGTTTTTT. The encoded protein is CASSQDLLAEELFF. This chain links TRBV4-1 with TRBJ1-4, with no clear D. V was cut by 0 bases and J by 12 bases, with 14 bases left in between. The CDR3 sequence is 14 residues long. The germline V gene encodes CDR1 MGHRA and CDR2 YSYEKL.

There are many counts of this clonotype. The chain links TRBV5-5 to TRBJ1-5; D unclear. Deletions cut 0 bases from V and 2 bases from J, with 12 bases between. The germline CDR1 and CDR2 sequences are SGHKS and YYEKEE (reference sequence). The CDR3 length is 16 residues. The CDR3 region is CASSLVGGHGNQPQHF. CDR3 nucleotides: TGTGCCAGCAGCTTGGTTGGAGGGCACGGCAATCAGCCCCAGCATTTT. The whole variable domain, remainder taken from reference TRBV5-5 and TRBJ1-5, is DAGVTQSPTHLIKTRGQQVTLRCSPISGHKSVSWYQQVLGQGPQFIFQYYEKEERGRGNFPDRFSARQFPNYSSELNVNALLLGDSALYLCASSLVGGHGNQPQHFGDGTRLSIL.

In this sample, this clonotype turned up a few times. The chain links TRBV19 to TRBJ2-1; D assignment may be TRBD1 or TRBD2 (5 bases each). Germline CDR1 and CDR2: LNHDA and SQIVND (reference sequence). The CDR3 contains 14 residues. Trimming shortened V by 5 bases and J by 6 bases, and 14 bases separated the two germline ends. As DNA, the CDR3 is TGTGCCAGTAGTCAAACTGGGGGAATCAATGAGCAGTTCTTC. Translated: CASSQTGGINEQFF.

This clonotype has a count of ten or more. The chain is built from TRBV6-1 and TRBJ1-3, with 7 nucleotides matching TRBD1. The CDR3 runs to 17 residues. Germline CDR1 MNHNS, CDR2 SASEGT. The trim removed 5 bases at V and 0 bases at J, leaving 10 bases unmatched. The CDR3: CASSPLGQQPSGNTIYF. In DNA, the CDR3 is TGTGCCAGCAGTCCCCTGGGACAGCAACCCTCTGGAAACACCATATATTTT.

This clonotype was seen ten or more times. This sequence joins TRBV12-3 or TRBV12-4 and TRBJ1-1; no clear D. With 2 bases removed from V and 9 bases from J, the gap between germline ends came to 10 bases. This CDR3 has 12 amino acids. CDR3 residues: CASSLIVPQAFF. The CDR3 coding sequence is TGTGCCAGCAGTTTAATAGTGCCTCAAGCTTTCTTT.

At least ten counts were recorded for this clonotype. The chain has TRBV3-1 and TRBJ1-6; unclear D gene. Germline V gene lookup returns CDR1 LGHDT and CDR2 YNNKEL (reference sequence). The CDR3 runs 12 residues. V lost 2 bases to trimming and J lost 7 bases, with 3 bases between them. CDR3 amino acids: CASSQLNSPLHF. CDR3 bases: TGTGCCAGCAGCCAACTAAATTCACCCCTCCACTTT. The full variable domain, its missing parts supplied by reference TRBV3-1 and TRBJ1-6, is DTAVSQTPKYLVTQMGNDKSIKCEQNLGHDTMYWYKQDSKKFLKIMFSYNNKELIINETVPNRFSPKSPDKAHLNLHINSLELGDSAVYFCASSQLNSPLHFGNGTRLTVT.

This clonotype was counted ten times or more. This sequence joins TRBV24-1 and TRBJ1-2, with 7 positions matching TRBD1. Germline V CDR1 and CDR2: KGHDR, SFDVKD. CDR3 length: 15 residues. Trimming took 9 bases from V and 4 from J; bases not matched to a gene: 13. The CDR3 region has the DNA TGTGCCACCGAAGGGGGCGACCGTCCAGGCTATGGCTACACCTTC. It encodes CATEGGDRPGYGYTF.

The chain uses TRBV4-1 and TRBJ2-7, with 9 nucleotides matching TRBD1. The CDR3 covers 16 residues. CDR1 is MGHRA and CDR2 is YSYEKL in the germline V gene. V shed 1 base and J 4 bases; nucleotides not matched to a gene: 8. CDR3 sequence (DNA): TGCGCCAGCAGCCAAGGAGGGGGACAGGGCACTTACGAGCAGTACTTC. This codes for CASSQGGGQGTYEQYF.

In its sample, this clonotype was seen many times. This chain links TRBV4-1 with TRBJ2-7, with a tentative D call TRBD2 (6 bases). Germline V gives CDR1 MGHRA, CDR2 YSYEKL. The length of the CDR3 is 14 residues. V was cut by 4 bases and J by 6 bases, with 16 bases left in between. Here the CDR3 reads CASSPWVWGGEQYF. For the CDR3, the DNA is TGCGCCAGCAGCCCTTGGGTCTGGGGAGGCGAGCAGTACTTC.

J is TRBJ2-7 and V is TRBV2; 7 bases are a match to TRBD1. Germline V gene lookup returns CDR1 SNHLY and CDR2 FYNNEI. CDR3 size: 12 residues. V was pared by 7 bases and J by 4 bases, with 4 bases of the junction left unmatched. The CDR3 bases are TGTGCCAGCAAAGACAGGGCGTACGAGCAGTACTTC. Translating gives CASKDRAYEQYF.

The table lists this clonotype with many counts. The chain combines TRBV7-2 with TRBJ1-4; no reliable D call. Germline V CDR1 and CDR2: SGHTA, FQGNSA. This CDR3 spans 14 amino acids. The V end lost 1 base, the J end lost 7 bases, and 10 bases lay between the germline ends. Here the CDR3 reads CASSLGAVGEKLFF. In DNA form, the CDR3 reads TGTGCCAGCAGCTTAGGTGCCGTCGGTGAAAAACTGTTTTTT.

This clonotype was observed many times. The V gene is TRBV5-1, the J gene TRBJ1-1; D not resolved. The germline V gene encodes CDR1 SGHRS and CDR2 YFSETQ. This CDR3 is 15 amino acids long. V shed 2 bases and J shed 3 bases, with 14 bases lying between them. This CDR3 reads CASSFIRIEDTEAFF. The CDR3, as DNA: TGCGCCAGCAGCTTCATTAGGATAGAGGACACTGAAGCTTTCTTT.

The sample holds many counts of this clonotype. The rearrangement joins TRBV11-3 to TRBJ1-2; 7 positions match TRBD1. The germline CDR1 and CDR2 sequences are SGHNT and YENEEA. With 2 bases clipped from V and 8 bases from J, the junction kept 2 bases outside the gene matches. The CDR3 is 12 residues long. The CDR3 sequence is CASSLTGDGYTF. The CDR3 nucleotides read TGTGCCAGCAGCTTAACAGGGGACGGCTACACCTTC.

This clonotype was found many times. The chain couples TRBV18 to TRBJ2-3; 9 nucleotides align to TRBD1. Germline-derived CDR1 and CDR2 are KGHSH and LQKENI. This CDR3 is built from 15 residues. V lost 2 bases, J lost 0 bases, and 0 bases stayed unmatched. The CDR3 region is CASSPDRGSTDTQYF. CDR3 DNA: TGTGCCAGCTCACCAGACAGGGGGAGCACAGATACGCAGTATTTT.

CDR3 bases: TGTGCCAGCAGTGTCGACAGGGCCACTGAAGCTTTCTTT. This gives the protein CASSVDRATEAFF. The chain joins TRBV6-4 to TRBJ1-1; 7 positions agree with TRBD1. V trimming: 4 bases; J trimming: 4 bases; junction bases outside the gene matches: 3. The CDR3 covers 13 residues. The germline gives CDR1 MRHNA, CDR2 SNTAGT.

The table lists this clonotype with many counts. The chain uses TRBV4-1 and TRBJ1-2; D may be TRBD1 (5 bases). V dropped 0 bases and J dropped 4 bases, with 12 bases sitting between them. Germline CDR1 reads MGHRA; CDR2 reads YSYEKL. This CDR3 is built from 15 residues. The DNA for the CDR3 is TGCGCCAGCAGCCAAGACGCGGGGCAGGGCTATGGCTACACCTTC. Encoded protein: CASSQDAGQGYGYTF.